Each of the 29 T cell receptor beta chains below was sequenced from the same sample in a study of graft-versus-host responses after intestinal transplantation. Generated by immunoSEQ multiplex PCR, the TCRdb table keeps only in-frame clones and is missing some. The profile covers about 4,600 clones, with approximately 30% appearing a single time and 4.7% taken by the ten largest. The sample was alloreactive CD4+ T cells from a mixed lymphocyte reaction culture, taken before intestinal transplant. Regarding subset: CFSE-low proliferating T cells sorted from roughly 6-day pre-transplant mixed lymphocyte reaction (GvH or HvG direction). The receptors here all came from a human patient who received an intestinal transplant.

V gene TRBV7-2 combines with J gene TRBJ2-1; TRBD2 is a possible D gene (6 bases). V was cut by 5 bases and J by 4 bases, with 15 bases left in between. The germline gives CDR1 SGHTA, CDR2 FQGNSA. This CDR3 is built from 15 residues. The CDR3 sequence: CASSPWTAGYNEQFF. The CDR3 DNA follows: TGTGCCAGCAGCCCTTGGACCGCGGGGTACAATGAGCAGTTCTTC.

By sample share, this clone is large (0.1 to 1%). The chain combines TRBV5-1 with TRBJ1-1, with D possibly TRBD1 on 5 matching bases. The CDR3 sequence is 15 residues long. Germline CDR1 and CDR2: SGHRS and YFSETQ. V was trimmed by 1 base and J by 1 base, leaving 11 bases between them. CDR3 loop: CASSLITGANTEAFF. The CDR3 nucleotides read TGCGCCAGCAGCTTGATCACAGGCGCGAACACTGAAGCTTTCTTT.

The DNA for the CDR3 is TGTGCCAGCAGCTTAACAGGGGGTGATGGCTACACCTTC. Its protein is CASSLTGGDGYTF. The chain is built from TRBV11-1 and TRBJ1-2; 8 nucleotides line up with TRBD1. The V gene end was trimmed by 2 bases and the J gene end by 6 bases; junction bases not matched to a gene: 2. CDR3 length: 13 amino acids. In germline, CDR1 is SGHAT, CDR2 FQDESV (reference sequence).

The J gene is TRBJ2-3, the V gene TRBV6-1, with a tentative D call TRBD2 (5 bases). The ends were cut back, 3 bases at V and 1 base at J, with 14 bases in the middle. CDR1 is MNHNS and CDR2 is SASEGT in the germline V gene. There are 16 residues in the CDR3. The CDR3 bases are TGTGCCAGCAGTGATCGAACTAGGATTGGCACAGATACGCAGTATTTT. Protein product: CASSDRTRIGTDTQYF.

By proportion, this clone is medium-sized. The chain employs TRBV9 and TRBJ1-5; D call uncertain. The V end lost 0 bases, the J end lost 4 bases, and 8 bases lay between the germline ends. Germline-derived CDR1 and CDR2 are SGDLS and YYNGEE. This CDR3 spans 14 amino acids. The CDR3 loop reads CASSVGPENQPQHF. The CDR3 DNA follows: TGTGCCAGCAGCGTAGGGCCGGAGAATCAGCCCCAGCATTTT.

Judged by abundance, this clone is medium-sized. J is TRBJ1-1 and V is TRBV5-1, with D perhaps TRBD1 (6 bases). CDR1 SGHRS and CDR2 YFSETQ come from the germline V gene. V dropped 3 bases and J dropped 1 base, with 13 bases sitting between them. This CDR3 contains 15 residues. The CDR3 is CASSSPWGPNTEAFF. The CDR3 coding sequence is TGCGCCAGCAGCTCCCCCTGGGGGCCGAACACTGAAGCTTTCTTT.

This clone has only a few counts. The rearrangement joins TRBV11-3 to TRBJ2-1; D is undetermined. The V and J ends lost 1 base and 5 bases respectively, with 12 bases between them. This CDR3 comprises 15 residues. In germline, CDR1 is SGHNT, CDR2 YENEEA. This CDR3 is CASSLGLSLNNEQFF. As DNA, the CDR3 is TGTGCCAGCAGCTTAGGTCTATCCTTGAACAATGAGCAGTTCTTC.

CDR3 residues: CASSYSAGLQETQYF. The CDR3 DNA follows: TGTGCCAGCAGTTACTCGGCAGGTTTGCAAGAGACCCAGTACTTC. J is TRBJ2-5 and V is TRBV6-6; D unresolved. The length of the CDR3 is 15 residues. V lost 0 bases, J lost 2 bases, and 10 bases lay in between. The germline V gene has CDR1 MNHNY and CDR2 SVGAGI (reference sequence).

This clone has just a few counts. V is TRBV6-5 and J is TRBJ1-2, with 7 positions matching TRBD1. The germline V gene has CDR1 MNHEY and CDR2 SVGAGI. The CDR3 extends over 13 amino acids. Trimming cost V 11 bases and J 4 bases; bases outside gene matches: 10. The CDR3 sequence: CASSRGQVYGYTF. CDR3 in DNA: TGTGCCTCATCAAGGGGGCAGGTCTATGGCTACACCTTC.

This chain joins TRBV6-1 and TRBJ2-7, with 9 bases identical to TRBD1. CDR1 and CDR2 from the germline V gene are MNHNS and SASEGT. The J segment lost 3 bases and the V segment lost 0 bases, leaving 3 bases of the junction unmatched. The CDR3 extends over 15 amino acids. The CDR3 region has the DNA TGTGCCAGCAGTGAAGCGACAGGGGGGTACTACGAGCAGTACTTC. Its translation: CASSEATGGYYEQYF.

CDR3 protein: CASSRGATNEKLFF. For the CDR3, the DNA is TGTGCCAGCAGCCGAGGGGCAACTAATGAAAAACTGTTTTTT. The gene calls are TRBV9 and TRBJ1-4; weak D call: TRBD1 (5 bases). Trimming shortened V by 4 bases and J by 0 bases, and 7 bases separated the two germline ends. Germline V gene lookup returns CDR1 SGDLS and CDR2 YYNGEE. The CDR3 spans 14 residues.

A few counts support this clone. The CDR3 bases are TGTGCCAGCAGCGTAGGTCTCGGGAGAGACTACGAGCAGTACTTC. Translating it yields CASSVGLGRDYEQYF. V gene TRBV9 combines with J gene TRBJ2-7; a possible D gene is TRBD2 (6 bases). CDR1 is SGDLS and CDR2 is YYNGEE in the germline V gene. Trimming left V 0 bases short and J 3 bases short, with 13 bases between. There are 15 residues in the CDR3.

Of note for this clone: This likely traces to a read error, being one base from a far larger clone. The chain recombines TRBV6-1 with TRBJ2-5; D is unclear. Germline-derived CDR1 and CDR2 are MNHNS and SASEGT. The CDR3 totals 13 residues. CDR3 residues: CASCEASGETQYF. The CDR3, as DNA: TGTGCCAGCTGTGAAGCTAGTGGAGAGACCCAGTACTTC.

This clone was detected a few times. The V gene is TRBV18, the J gene TRBJ2-7; 10 positions match TRBD2. Germline V gene sequence: CDR1 KGHSH, CDR2 LQKENI. This CDR3 is 17 amino acids long. The ends lost 1 base at V and 0 bases at J; junction bases unmatched: 6. CDR3 nucleotides: TGTGCCAGCTCACCACTTGGTCTAGCGGGGGCCTCCTACGAGCAGTACTTC. Encoded protein: CASSPLGLAGASYEQYF. Filled out from reference TRBV18 and TRBJ2-7, the complete variable domain reads NAGVMQNPRHLVRRRGQEARLRCSPMKGHSHVYWYRQLPEEGLKFMVYLQKENIIDESGMPKERFSAEFPKEGPSILRIQQVVRGDSAAYFCASSPLGLAGASYEQYFGPGTRLTVT.

This clone occurred a few times. V is TRBV7-2 and J is TRBJ2-5; D is undetermined. Trimming cost V 0 bases and J 4 bases, with 9 bases left between them. The CDR3 spans 14 residues. CDR1 SGHTA and CDR2 FQGNSA come from the germline V gene. CDR3 protein: CASSLAGRAETQYF. CDR3 bases: TGTGCCAGCAGCTTAGCGGGAAGGGCAGAGACCCAGTACTTC.

The rearrangement links TRBV11-3 to TRBJ1-2; 10 bases agree with TRBD1. J lost 4 bases, V lost 1 base, and 0 bases had no gene match. CDR1 SGHNT and CDR2 YENEEA come from the germline V gene. The CDR3 length is 14 residues. This chain's CDR3 is CASSLGTGGYGYTF. In DNA form, the CDR3 reads TGTGCCAGCAGCTTAGGGACAGGGGGCTATGGCTACACCTTC.

Comments on this clone: At one end the junction does not follow the germline gene, possibly because of a read error. The CDR3 region has the DNA TGTGCCAGCAGCTTAGGGGACAGGGACCAAGGGACCCAGTACTTC. Protein product: CASSLGDRDQGTQYF. The chain uses TRBV11-2 and TRBJ2-5; 9 nucleotides line up with TRBD1. CDR3 size: 15 residues. Germline V lookup: CDR1 SGHAT, CDR2 FQNNGV.

This clone ranks as medium-sized. The gene calls are TRBV5-1 and TRBJ2-2; 8 bases map to TRBD1. The CDR3 length is 15 residues. Per the germline V gene, CDR1 is SGHRS and CDR2 is YFSETQ. Trimming at V came to 4 bases and at J to 5 bases, leaving 7 bases not matched to a gene. In DNA form, the CDR3 reads TGCGCCAGCAGCCCTCAGGGGGCGAGAACCGGGGAGCTGTTTTTT. Its translation is CASSPQGARTGELFF.

This clone was seen a handful of times. V gene TRBV27 combines with J gene TRBJ2-2; the match to TRBD2 covers 11 bases. Germline V gene data show CDR1 as MNHEY and CDR2 as SMNVEV (reference sequence). V trimming: 2 bases; J trimming: 7 bases; junction bases outside the gene matches: 9. The CDR3 extends over 17 amino acids. The CDR3 protein is CASSLRLLAGAVGELFF. The CDR3 DNA reads TGTGCCAGCAGTTTACGACTACTAGCGGGAGCGGTCGGGGAGCTGTTTTTT.

This clone was seen a few times. The chain recombines TRBV11-2 with TRBJ2-3; 14 bases map to TRBD2. Germline CDR1 SGHAT, CDR2 FQNNGV. The trim removed 4 bases at V and 7 bases at J, leaving 4 bases unmatched. This CDR3 is built from 15 residues. CDR3 protein: CASSSGLAGVYTQYF. The CDR3 DNA reads as TGTGCCAGCAGCTCGGGACTAGCGGGGGTTTATACGCAGTATTTT.

The chain is built from TRBV6-5 and TRBJ2-3; D perhaps matches TRBD2 (6 bases). V was clipped by 3 bases and J by 3 bases, with 10 bases between them. This CDR3 comprises 14 residues. Looked up from germline, CDR1 is MNHEY and CDR2 is SVGAGI. The CDR3 here is CASSYLAITDTQYF. In DNA form, the CDR3 reads TGTGCCAGCAGTTATCTAGCGATAACAGATACGCAGTATTTT.

This clone was picked up a small number of times. A single base separates this from a much larger clone, so it may be a read error. This sequence joins TRBV5-1 and TRBJ2-7, with 8 nucleotides matching TRBD2. Germline V CDR1 and CDR2: SGHRS, YFSETQ. Trimming cost V 4 bases and J 7 bases; bases outside gene matches: 13. This CDR3 has 15 amino acids. Here the CDR3 reads CASSPVVAGGREQYF. The CDR3 coding sequence is TGCGCCAGCAGCCCTGTTGTCGCGGGGGGTCGGGAGCAGTACTTC.

This clone has a handful of counts. This sequence joins TRBV27 and TRBJ1-6, with D maybe TRBD1 (5 bases). This CDR3 is built from 17 residues. V was clipped by 3 bases and J by 0 bases, with 12 bases between them. Per germline, CDR1 MNHEY and CDR2 SMNVEV (reference sequence). In nucleotides, the CDR3 is TGTGCCAGCAGTTTTATATTCGGGGGCTCCTATAATTCACCCCTCCACTTT. Its protein product is CASSFIFGGSYNSPLHF.

This clone was counted a few times. The CDR3 is CASSRRLAGAGTQYF. CDR3 DNA: TGTGCCAGCAGCCGCAGACTAGCGGGGGCGGGCACGCAGTATTTT. The chain couples TRBV6-5 to TRBJ2-3; 12 positions agree with TRBD2. The germline gives CDR1 MNHEY, CDR2 SVGAGI. Losses at the gene ends were 6 bases for V and 9 bases for J; bases not matched to a gene: 10. The CDR3 has 15 amino acids.

This clone was observed a handful of times. This chain joins TRBV7-3 and TRBJ1-6; D may be TRBD1 (5 bases). CDR1 SGHTA and CDR2 FQGTGA come from the germline V gene. V lost 5 bases to trimming and J lost 0 bases, with 5 bases between them. The length of the CDR3 is 14 residues. The CDR3 spells CASSQGSYNSPLHF. CDR3 sequence (DNA): TGTGCCAGCAGCCAGGGCTCCTATAATTCACCCCTCCACTTT.

This clone has a handful of counts. The chain is built from TRBV18 and TRBJ1-2, with 7 bases fitting TRBD1. CDR1 is KGHSH, CDR2 LQKENI, per germline. The CDR3 length is 15 residues. The ends lost 3 bases at V and 0 bases at J; junction bases unmatched: 4. The CDR3 nucleotides read TGTGCCAGCTCACCTTCAAGGGGGCCTAACTATGGCTACACCTTC. Protein: CASSPSRGPNYGYTF.

This clone was picked up a small number of times. This chain uses TRBV18 with TRBJ2-7, with 12 nucleotides matching TRBD2. The CDR3 runs 15 residues. After removal of 1 base from V and 4 bases from J, the junction contained 2 bases not matched to a gene. Germline V gene lookup returns CDR1 KGHSH and CDR2 LQKENI. The CDR3 reads CASSPQGLAGYEQYF. The CDR3 DNA sequence: TGTGCCAGCTCACCACAGGGACTAGCGGGTTACGAGCAGTACTTC.

This clone is deemed medium-sized (0.01 to 0.1%). The rearrangement joins TRBV6-1 to TRBJ2-1, with D hard to call. Trimming removed 0 bases at V and 12 bases at J, with 9 bases between. CDR1 is MNHNS, CDR2 SASEGT, per germline. The CDR3 sequence is 12 residues long. The CDR3 nucleotides are TGTGCCAGCAGTGAAGCGTACAGAGCGCAGTTCTTC. Encoded protein: CASSEAYRAQFF.

In this sample, this clone turned up a few times. A clone one base away is much larger, so this may be a read error. Other DNA sequences in this specimen translate into the identical CDR3. The chain combines TRBV4-2 with TRBJ2-1; 10 nucleotides match TRBD2. Germline CDR1 reads LGHNA; CDR2 reads YNFKEQ. This CDR3 contains 18 residues. CDR3 loop: CASSPVLLAGVSYNEQFF. DNA for the CDR3: TGTGCGAGCAGCCCAGTTCTCCTAGCGGGAGTATCCTACAATGAGCAGTTCTTC.